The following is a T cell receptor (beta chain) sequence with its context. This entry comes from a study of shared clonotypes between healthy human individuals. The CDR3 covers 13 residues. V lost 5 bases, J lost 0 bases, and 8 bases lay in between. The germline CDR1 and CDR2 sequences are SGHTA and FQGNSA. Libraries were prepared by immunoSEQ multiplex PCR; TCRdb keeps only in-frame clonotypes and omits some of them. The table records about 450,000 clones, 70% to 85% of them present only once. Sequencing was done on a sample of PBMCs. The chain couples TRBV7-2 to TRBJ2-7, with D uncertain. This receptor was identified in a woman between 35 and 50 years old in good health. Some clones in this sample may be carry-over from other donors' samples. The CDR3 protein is CASSQSASYEQYF. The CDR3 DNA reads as TGTGCCAGCAGCCAGTCGGCCTCCTACGAGCAGTACTTC.